The present TCR beta chain was sequenced within a study of T-cell memory formation after mild COVID-19. cDNA libraries for TCR alpha and TCR beta, carrying sample barcodes and UMIs, came from 5'RACE with constant-segment primers. One entry per CDR3 protein, called by TCRdb with MiXCR from the 5' RACE reads. The sample lists 350,000 to 450,000 distinct CDR3 sequences; 15% to 25% were seen once. About this clonotype: The antigen remains unidentified.

Study-wide findings and caveats: Clones shrinking from day 15 to 85 showed even CD4/CD8 mixes; later expanders tilted CD4+. Confirmation was lacking for SARS-CoV-2 specificity of second-wave clones that peaked on day 37. The pre-infection memory compartment contained some responding clones, suggesting cross-reactive memory joined.

Sequenced sample: PBMCs or a T cell subset sorted from them (not recorded which). This clonotype originated in an adult woman who had mild COVID-19 (a few samples of this study predate the infection). Cell type and time point are not known.

In DNA form, the CDR3 reads TGTGCCAGCAGCGCCAGGACAGGTCGGGACCAGCCCCAGCATTTT. Its protein product is CASSARTGRDQPQHF. This chain links TRBV7-2 with TRBJ1-5; 7 bases fit TRBD1. V was pared by 5 bases and J by 7 bases, with 11 bases of the junction left unmatched. Germline-derived CDR1 and CDR2 are SGHTA and FQGNSA. The CDR3 totals 15 residues. The full variable domain, its missing parts supplied by reference TRBV7-2 and TRBJ1-5, is GAGVSQSPSNKVTEKGKDVELRCDPISGHTALYWYRQSLGQGLEFLIYFQGNSAPDKSGLPSDRFSAERTGGSVSTLTIQRTQQEDSAVYLCASSARTGRDQPQHFGDGTRLSIL.